This is a list of T cell receptor beta chains from one sample in a study of T cell responses to AZD1222 COVID-19 vaccine. The protocol was immunoSEQ multiplex PCR, while the TCRdb copy is restricted to in-frame clones and leaves out a portion. The table has 75,000 to 100,000 clones, 85% to 90% seen once. Sequences were derived from peripheral blood, sampled on day 0 of AZD1222 vaccination. The source of these receptors is an adult in good health. Each CDR3 is given with its conserved first and last residue. Fields, in order: V gene, clone size, J gene, D gene, CDR3 protein, CDR3 DNA. D genes are given only for firm matches. Expanded clones get a size class; other rows say once, few or many, or leave the size out.

v_gene: TRBV27; abundance: NA; j_gene: TRBJ2-1; d_gene: NA; CDR3aa: CASSLFATYDEQFF; CDR3nt: TGTGCCAGCAGTTTATTTGCGACTTATGATGAGCAGTTCTTC
v_gene: TRBV6-5; abundance: NA; j_gene: TRBJ2-7; d_gene: NA; CDR3aa: CASSIDYSYEQYF; CDR3nt: TGTGCCAGCAGCATTGACTACTCCTACGAGCAGTACTTC
v_gene: TRBV7-2; abundance: once; j_gene: TRBJ1-4; d_gene: NA; CDR3aa: CASSTGGDEKLFF; CDR3nt: TGTGCCAGTTCGACAGGAGGGGATGAAAAACTGTTTTTT
v_gene: TRBV15; abundance: NA; j_gene: TRBJ2-7; d_gene: TRBD1; CDR3aa: CATSREGQGVGGSYEQYF; CDR3nt: TGTGCCACCAGCAGGGAGGGACAGGGCGTCGGTGGCTCCTACGAGCAGTACTTC
v_gene: TRBV9; abundance: NA; j_gene: TRBJ2-4; d_gene: NA; CDR3aa: CASSAGGGRNIQYF; CDR3nt: TGTGCCAGCAGCGCTGGGGGGGGGCGCAACATTCAGTACTTC
v_gene: TRBV4-3; abundance: NA; j_gene: TRBJ2-7; d_gene: NA; CDR3aa: CASSQEVAASYEQYF; CDR3nt: TGCGCCAGCAGCCAAGAAGTAGCGGCTTCCTACGAGCAGTACTTC
v_gene: TRBV7-9; abundance: few; j_gene: TRBJ1-6; d_gene: NA; CDR3aa: CASSSGTQNSPLHF; CDR3nt: TGTGCCAGCAGCTCCGGGACACAGAATTCACCCCTCCACTTT
v_gene: TRBV2; abundance: NA; j_gene: TRBJ2-1; d_gene: TRBD2; CDR3aa: CASFGGLAVANEQFF; CDR3nt: TGTGCCAGTTTTGGGGGACTAGCGGTAGCCAATGAGCAGTTCTTC
v_gene: TRBV5-1; abundance: NA; j_gene: TRBJ1-5; d_gene: NA; CDR3aa: CASSLTGPGNQPQHF; CDR3nt: TGCGCCAGCAGCTTGACGGGGCCGGGCAATCAGCCCCAGCATTTT
v_gene: TRBV5-5; abundance: NA; j_gene: TRBJ2-6; d_gene: TRBD2; CDR3aa: CASSLVAGGGVLTF; CDR3nt: TGTGCCAGCAGCTTGGTCGCGGGGGGCGGCGTCCTGACTTTC
v_gene: TRBV19; abundance: NA; j_gene: TRBJ2-7; d_gene: NA; CDR3aa: CASSIGGNYEQYF; CDR3nt: TGTGCCAGTAGTATAGGAGGAAACTACGAGCAGTACTTC
v_gene: TRBV3-1/TRBV3-2; abundance: few; j_gene: TRBJ1-5; d_gene: TRBD1; CDR3aa: CASSLDRAIQPQHF; CDR3nt: TGTGCCAGCAGCCTGGACAGGGCTATTCAGCCCCAGCATTTT
v_gene: TRBV19; abundance: NA; j_gene: TRBJ2-7; d_gene: NA; CDR3aa: CASSAGDGTYEQYF; CDR3nt: TGTGCCAGTAGTGCCGGGGACGGGACCTACGAGCAGTACTTC
v_gene: TRBV24-1; abundance: NA; j_gene: TRBJ1-5; d_gene: TRBD1; CDR3aa: CATSDRDRVGQPQHF; CDR3nt: TGTGCCACCAGTGACCGGGACAGGGTCGGTCAGCCCCAGCATTTT
v_gene: TRBV5-8; abundance: NA; j_gene: TRBJ2-5; d_gene: NA; CDR3aa: CASSVGRTSQETQYF; CDR3nt: TGTGCCAGCAGCGTGGGACGGACATCTCAAGAGACCCAGTACTTC
v_gene: TRBV10-3; abundance: NA; j_gene: TRBJ1-4; d_gene: NA; CDR3aa: CAISERAATNEKLFF; CDR3nt: TGTGCCATCAGTGAGAGGGCAGCTACTAATGAAAAACTGTTTTTT
v_gene: TRBV10-2; abundance: NA; j_gene: TRBJ2-3; d_gene: NA; CDR3aa: CASSGNMVTDTQYF; CDR3nt: TGCGCCAGCAGTGGTAATATGGTGACAGATACGCAGTATTTT
v_gene: TRBV2; abundance: NA; j_gene: TRBJ2-5; d_gene: NA; CDR3aa: CASSEEGGTQETQYF; CDR3nt: TGTGCCAGCAGTGAAGAAGGAGGGACACAAGAGACCCAGTACTTC
v_gene: TRBV9; abundance: few; j_gene: TRBJ1-2; d_gene: NA; CDR3aa: CASSVGRGYGYTF; CDR3nt: TGTGCCAGCAGCGTAGGAAGGGGCTATGGCTACACCTTC
v_gene: TRBV4-3; abundance: NA; j_gene: TRBJ1-2; d_gene: NA; CDR3aa: CASSQGGARYGYTF; CDR3nt: TGCGCCAGCAGCCAAGGAGGGGCCAGATATGGCTACACCTTC
v_gene: TRBV6-2/TRBV6-3; abundance: once; j_gene: TRBJ2-5; d_gene: TRBD1; CDR3aa: CASSYEIGQGGKETQYF; CDR3nt: TGTGCCAGCAGTTACGAGATTGGACAGGGAGGTAAAGAGACCCAGTACTTC
v_gene: TRBV19; abundance: NA; j_gene: TRBJ1-3; d_gene: NA; CDR3aa: CASGRLRDGNTIYF; CDR3nt: TGTGCCAGCGGGCGCTTACGTGATGGAAACACCATATATTTT
v_gene: TRBV14; abundance: NA; j_gene: TRBJ1-2; d_gene: NA; CDR3aa: CASSQDYANYGYTF; CDR3nt: TGTGCCAGCAGCCAAGATTACGCTAACTATGGCTACACCTTC
v_gene: TRBV14; abundance: few; j_gene: TRBJ2-1; d_gene: TRBD2; CDR3aa: CASSQEGEWREGLCEQFF; CDR3nt: TGTGCCAGCAGCCAAGAAGGGGAGTGGCGGGAGGGCCTCTGCGAGCAGTTCTTC
v_gene: TRBV28; abundance: NA; j_gene: TRBJ1-1; d_gene: TRBD1; CDR3aa: CASSLLLPGQGREAFF; CDR3nt: TGTGCCAGCAGTTTACTTCTTCCCGGACAGGGGCGTGAAGCTTTCTTT
v_gene: TRBV10-1; abundance: many; j_gene: TRBJ2-2; d_gene: NA; CDR3aa: CASSESGRDTGELFF; CDR3nt: TGCGCCAGCAGTGAGTCGGGAAGGGACACCGGGGAGCTGTTTTTT
v_gene: TRBV29-1; abundance: NA; j_gene: TRBJ1-1; d_gene: NA; CDR3aa: CSVVSGSTEAFF; CDR3nt: TGCAGCGTTGTATCAGGCTCCACTGAAGCTTTCTTT
v_gene: TRBV6-5; abundance: once; j_gene: TRBJ2-3; d_gene: NA; CDR3aa: CASRQGLFTDTQYF; CDR3nt: TGTGCCAGCAGGCAGGGATTATTCACAGATACGCAGTATTTT
v_gene: TRBV3-1/TRBV3-2; abundance: once; j_gene: TRBJ2-6; d_gene: NA; CDR3aa: CASSLESGANVLTF; CDR3nt: TGTGCCAGCAGCCTAGAATCTGGGGCCAACGTCCTGACTTTC
v_gene: TRBV4-3; abundance: NA; j_gene: TRBJ1-1; d_gene: NA; CDR3aa: CAPSQGGEAGEAFF; CDR3nt: TGCGCCCCCAGCCAAGGGGGGGAGGCAGGGGAAGCTTTCTTT
v_gene: TRBV2; abundance: once; j_gene: TRBJ2-3; d_gene: TRBD2; CDR3aa: CASGIAGGSTDTQYF; CDR3nt: TGTGCCAGCGGTATAGCGGGAGGATCCACAGATACGCAGTATTTT
v_gene: TRBV14; abundance: NA; j_gene: TRBJ1-6; d_gene: NA; CDR3aa: CASSQEWARNSPLHF; CDR3nt: TGTGCCAGCAGCCAAGAATGGGCGCGCAATTCACCCCTCCACTTT
v_gene: TRBV28; abundance: NA; j_gene: TRBJ2-1; d_gene: NA; CDR3aa: CASSLTGSYNEQFF; CDR3nt: TGTGCCAGCAGTCTAACAGGGAGCTACAATGAGCAGTTCTTC
v_gene: TRBV5-4; abundance: NA; j_gene: TRBJ1-5; d_gene: NA; CDR3aa: CASSLDPGLGQPQHF; CDR3nt: TGTGCCAGCAGCTTGGATCCCGGCCTCGGTCAGCCCCAGCATTTT
v_gene: TRBV19; abundance: NA; j_gene: TRBJ1-2; d_gene: TRBD1; CDR3aa: CASSAADRGLIYGYTF; CDR3nt: TGTGCCAGTAGTGCCGCCGACAGGGGTCTTATCTATGGCTACACCTTC
v_gene: TRBV7-2; abundance: once; j_gene: TRBJ1-5; d_gene: NA; CDR3aa: CASSFQGQPQHF; CDR3nt: TGTGCCAGCAGCTTCCAGGGTCAGCCCCAGCATTTT
v_gene: TRBV6-1; abundance: NA; j_gene: TRBJ1-4; d_gene: TRBD1; CDR3aa: CASSGQGSNVFSEKLFF; CDR3nt: TGTGCCAGCAGTGGACAGGGAAGTAATGTGTTTAGTGAAAAACTGTTTTTT
v_gene: TRBV28; abundance: NA; j_gene: TRBJ1-1; d_gene: NA; CDR3aa: CASSYQQGKPFF; CDR3nt: TGTGCCAGCAGCTACCAACAGGGTAAGCCTTTCTTT
v_gene: TRBV7-3; abundance: NA; j_gene: TRBJ2-5; d_gene: NA; CDR3aa: CASSLQDQETQYF; CDR3nt: TGTGCCAGCAGCTTACAAGACCAAGAGACCCAGTACTTC
v_gene: TRBV5-1; abundance: NA; j_gene: TRBJ2-7; d_gene: NA; CDR3aa: CASSLEVGETGQDSPPYEQYF; CDR3nt: TGCGCCAGCAGCTTGGAGGTCGGGGAAACGGGGCAGGACAGCCCGCCCTACGAGCAGTACTTC